This TCR beta chain was sequenced in a study of graft-versus-host responses after intestinal transplantation. Whole-study context: Each transplant was multivisceral, liver-intestinal, or isolated intestinal. Induction with anti-thymocyte globulin, then tacrolimus and steroids for three to four years, was given to all recipients. General study findings and limits: Recipient marrow contained GvH clones, some of which appeared first in ileum or blood. Early post-transplant HvG declines tracked with peak circulating GvH clone levels.

CDR1 is MNHNY and CDR2 is SVGAGI in the germline V gene (reference sequence). V was pared by 7 bases and J by 6 bases, with 15 bases between. This CDR3 region has 13 residues. Only in-frame clones appear in the TCRdb table, and some are missing; sequencing was by immunoSEQ multiplex PCR. The sample carries approximately 82,000 clones, roughly 93% recorded once. As for this clone: Its antigen is undetermined.

Sequenced material: unstimulated CD8+ T cells sorted from spleen or lymph node cells, taken before transplant. This sequence joins TRBV6-6 and TRBJ1-1, with a tentative D call TRBD1 (6 bases). The source is a human donor who was the organ donor for an intestinal transplant. Here the CDR3 reads CASTPSGGPEAFF. The CDR3 DNA is TGTGCCAGCACCCCCTCCGGGGGGCCTGAAGCTTTCTTT.